This TCR beta chain was recorded in a study of blood T cell repertoires in COVID-19. Study as a whole: Both acute and convalescent COVID-19 samples were obtained from the United States, Italy and Spain.

Under the authors' procedure: Amplifying reference gene primers gave estimates of nucleated cell counts. This table comes from immunoSEQ multiplex PCR, and its TCRdb copy is limited to in-frame clones, with some not included. The D gene and trimming were derived from the DNA, and the V and J assignments and clone size from that table. The sample includes some 300,000 clones, approximately 86% of them seen just once. Trimming took off 6 bases at V and 2 bases at J, with 23 bases between the two ends. The CDR3 is 17 residues long. Germline V gene lookup returns CDR1 SSHAT and CDR2 FNYEAQ (reference sequence).

The TCR sequence derives from a man aged 70 or older with acute or convalescent COVID-19. Input material: peripheral blood. The rearrangement uses TRBV7-7 and TRBJ2-7; TRBD2 is a possible D gene (6 bases). CDR3 residues: CASRRRGIGSSPYEQYF. The CDR3 DNA is TGTGCCAGCAGACGTCGGGGGATCGGGAGTAGTCCCTACGAGCAGTACTTC. Looking up the rest from reference TRBV7-7 and TRBJ2-7 gives the full variable domain: GAGVSQSPRYKVTKRGQDVTLRCDPISSHATLYWYQQALGQGPEFLTYFNYEAQPDKSGLPSDRFSAERPEGSISTLTIQRTEQRDSAMYRCASRRRGIGSSPYEQYFGPGTRLTVT.